The clone carrying this T cell receptor beta chain was counted at least ten times. Its antigen remains unknown. The entry originates in a study of T cells after yellow fever vaccination. One entry per CDR3 protein, called by TCRdb with MiXCR from the 5' RACE reads. The sample carries some 240,000 distinct CDR3 sequences, roughly 4% recorded once. Germline V gene data show CDR1 as MNHNY and CDR2 as SVGAGI (reference sequence). CDR3 length: 13 amino acids. V was cut by 4 bases and J by 2 bases, with 9 bases left in between. General study findings and limits: In post-booster samples, most primary-vaccination clones reappeared (approximately 97% CD4, nearly 90% CD8).

This receptor was identified in a man between 18 and 29 years old who received the YFV17D yellow fever vaccine. The rearrangement links TRBV6-6 to TRBJ2-7; D could derive from TRBD1 or TRBD2 (5 bases each). The sample was PBMCs, taken 15 days after the yellow fever booster vaccination. The CDR3 bases are TGTGCCAGCAGTTGGGACGGAACCTACGAGCAGTACGTC. The encoded protein is CASSWDGTYEQYV.